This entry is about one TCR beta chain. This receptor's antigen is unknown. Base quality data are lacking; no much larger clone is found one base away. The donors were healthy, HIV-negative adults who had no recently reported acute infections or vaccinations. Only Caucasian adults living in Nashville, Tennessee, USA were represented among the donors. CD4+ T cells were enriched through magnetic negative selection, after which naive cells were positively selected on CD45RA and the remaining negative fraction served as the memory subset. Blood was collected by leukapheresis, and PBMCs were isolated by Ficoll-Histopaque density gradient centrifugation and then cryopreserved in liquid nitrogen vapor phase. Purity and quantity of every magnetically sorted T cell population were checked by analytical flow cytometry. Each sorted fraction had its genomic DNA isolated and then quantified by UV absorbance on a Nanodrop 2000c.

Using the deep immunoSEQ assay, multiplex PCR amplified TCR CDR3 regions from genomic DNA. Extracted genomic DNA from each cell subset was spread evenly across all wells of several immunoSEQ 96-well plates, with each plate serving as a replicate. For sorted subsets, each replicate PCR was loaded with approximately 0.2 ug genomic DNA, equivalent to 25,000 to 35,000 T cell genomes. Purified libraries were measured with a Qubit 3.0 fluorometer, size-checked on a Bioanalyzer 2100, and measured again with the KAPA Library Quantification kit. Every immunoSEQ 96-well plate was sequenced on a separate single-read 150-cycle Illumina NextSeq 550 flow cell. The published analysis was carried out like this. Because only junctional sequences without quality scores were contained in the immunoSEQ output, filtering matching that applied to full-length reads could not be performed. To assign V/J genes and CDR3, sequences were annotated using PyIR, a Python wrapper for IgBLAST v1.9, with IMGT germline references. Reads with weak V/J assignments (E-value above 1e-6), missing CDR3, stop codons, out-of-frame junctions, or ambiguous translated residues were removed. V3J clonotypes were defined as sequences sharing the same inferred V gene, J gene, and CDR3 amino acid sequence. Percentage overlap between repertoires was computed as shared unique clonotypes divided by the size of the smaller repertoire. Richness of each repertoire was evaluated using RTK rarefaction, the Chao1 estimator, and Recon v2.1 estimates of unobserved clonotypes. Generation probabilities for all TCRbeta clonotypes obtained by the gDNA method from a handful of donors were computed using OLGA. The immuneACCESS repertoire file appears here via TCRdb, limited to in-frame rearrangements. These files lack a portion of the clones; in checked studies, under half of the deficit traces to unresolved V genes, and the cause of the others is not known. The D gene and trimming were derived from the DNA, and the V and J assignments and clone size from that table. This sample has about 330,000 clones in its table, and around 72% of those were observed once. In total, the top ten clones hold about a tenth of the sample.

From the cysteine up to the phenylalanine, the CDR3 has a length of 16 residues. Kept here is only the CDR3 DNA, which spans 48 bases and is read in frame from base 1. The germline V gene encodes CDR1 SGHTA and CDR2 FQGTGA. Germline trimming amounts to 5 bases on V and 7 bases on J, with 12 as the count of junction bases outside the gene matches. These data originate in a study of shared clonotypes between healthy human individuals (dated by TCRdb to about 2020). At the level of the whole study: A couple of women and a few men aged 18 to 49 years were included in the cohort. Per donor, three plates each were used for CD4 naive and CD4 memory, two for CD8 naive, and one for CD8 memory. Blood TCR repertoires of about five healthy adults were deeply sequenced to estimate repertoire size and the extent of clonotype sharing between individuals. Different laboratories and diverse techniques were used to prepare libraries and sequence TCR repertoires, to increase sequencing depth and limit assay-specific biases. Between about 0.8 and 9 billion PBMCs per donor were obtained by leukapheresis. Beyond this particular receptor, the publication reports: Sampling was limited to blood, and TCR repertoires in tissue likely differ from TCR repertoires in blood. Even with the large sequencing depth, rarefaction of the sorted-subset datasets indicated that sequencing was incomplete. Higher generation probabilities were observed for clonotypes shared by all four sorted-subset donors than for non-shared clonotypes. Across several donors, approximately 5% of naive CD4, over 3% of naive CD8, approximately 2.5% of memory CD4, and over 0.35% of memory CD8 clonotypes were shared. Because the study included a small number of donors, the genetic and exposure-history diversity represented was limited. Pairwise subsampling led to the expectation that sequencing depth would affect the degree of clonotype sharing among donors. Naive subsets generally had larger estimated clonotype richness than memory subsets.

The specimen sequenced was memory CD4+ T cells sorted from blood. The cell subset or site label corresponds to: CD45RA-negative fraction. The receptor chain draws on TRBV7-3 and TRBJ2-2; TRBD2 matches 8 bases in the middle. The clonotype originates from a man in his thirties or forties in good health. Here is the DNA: TGTGCCAGCAGCCCGATCGGGACTAGTCGTGGCGGGGAGCTGTTTTTT. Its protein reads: CASSPIGTSRGGELFF.